The sequence of this T cell receptor (beta chain) was determined in a study of shared clonotypes between healthy human individuals. As for the study in general: Donors had three CD4 naive, three CD4 memory, two CD8 naive and one CD8 memory plate apiece.

Naive CD4+ cells were CD45RA-selected; the remaining cells were memory. Comment on this clone: The antigen is unknown.

Data came from immunoSEQ multiplex PCR; TCRdb stores just in-frame clones and leaves some out. The top ten hold about 0.34% of the sample, which has around 2.5 million clones, approximately 94% seen once. Study observations and caveats: The study drew on few donors, limiting represented genetic and exposure-history diversity. It was anticipated that sequencing depth would influence how many clonotypes donors shared.

The sequenced sample consisted of naive CD4+ T cells from PBMCs. Subset described: CD45RA+ positively selected. The sequence was collected from a man in his late teens or twenties in good health. Some clones in this sample may be carry-over from other donors' samples.

This chain's CDR3 is CASSENSYGYTF. The CDR3 coding sequence is TGTGCCAGCAGTGAAAACAGCTATGGCTACACCTTC. This sequence joins TRBV25-1 and TRBJ1-2; no definite D call. V lost 2 bases and J 4 bases, leaving 5 bases between the germline ends. This CDR3 region has 12 residues. Germline V gene lookup returns CDR1 MGHDK and CDR2 SYGVNS.